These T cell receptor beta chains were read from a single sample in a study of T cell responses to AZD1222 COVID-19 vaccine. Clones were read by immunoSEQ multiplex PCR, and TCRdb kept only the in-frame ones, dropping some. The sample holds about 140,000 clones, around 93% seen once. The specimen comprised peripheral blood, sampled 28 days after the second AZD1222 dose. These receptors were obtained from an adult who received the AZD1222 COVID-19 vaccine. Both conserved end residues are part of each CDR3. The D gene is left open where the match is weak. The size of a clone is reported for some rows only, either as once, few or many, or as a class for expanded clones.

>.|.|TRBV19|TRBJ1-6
CASSISGTAGDSPLHF
TGTGCCAGTAGTATCTCCGGGACGGCCGGGGATTCACCCCTCCACTTT
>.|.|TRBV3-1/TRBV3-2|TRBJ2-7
CASSPLTGGEQYF
TGTGCCAGCAGCCCCTTAACAGGAGGCGAGCAGTACTTC
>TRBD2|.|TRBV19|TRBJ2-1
CASTDGGRTYNEQFF
TGTGCCAGTACCGATGGCGGGAGAACCTACAATGAGCAGTTCTTC
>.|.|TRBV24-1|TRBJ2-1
CATQRSGINEQFF
TGTGCCACCCAGAGGAGTGGGATAAATGAGCAGTTCTTC
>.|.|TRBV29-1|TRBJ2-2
CSVEKGANTGELFF
TGCAGCGTTGAAAAGGGGGCGAACACCGGGGAGCTGTTTTTT
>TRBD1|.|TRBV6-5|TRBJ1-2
CASSFNRGEGGYTF
TGTGCCAGCAGTTTCAACAGGGGCGAGGGTGGCTACACCTTC
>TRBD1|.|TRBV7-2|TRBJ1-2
CASSLAGDSGVYGYTF
TGTGCCAGCAGCTTAGCTGGGGACAGCGGGGTCTATGGCTACACCTTC
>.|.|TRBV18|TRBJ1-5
CASSPSRDQPQHF
TGTGCCAGCTCACCATCCAGGGATCAGCCCCAGCATTTT
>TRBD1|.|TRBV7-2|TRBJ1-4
CASSLAGTGGEKLFF
TGTGCCAGCAGCTTAGCTGGGACAGGCGGTGAAAAACTGTTTTTT
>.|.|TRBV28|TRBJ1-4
CASSFSRTGEKLFF
TGTGCCAGCAGTTTTTCCCGAACTGGAGAAAAACTGTTTTTT
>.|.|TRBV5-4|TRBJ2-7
CASSTPRGADYEQYF
TGTGCCAGCAGCACTCCCCGTGGGGCAGACTACGAGCAGTACTTC
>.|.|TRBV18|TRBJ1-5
CASSTERGSGQPQHF
TGTGCCAGCTCAACCGAGAGGGGTTCGGGGCAGCCCCAGCATTTT
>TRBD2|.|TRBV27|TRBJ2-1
CASSPGPGTSGYNEQFF
TGTGCCAGCAGTCCAGGTCCCGGGACTAGCGGGTACAATGAGCAGTTCTTC
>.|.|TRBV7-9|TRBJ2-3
CASSPPGSTDTQYF
TGTGCCAGCAGCCCACCAGGTAGCACAGATACGCAGTATTTT
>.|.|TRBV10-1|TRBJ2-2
CASSDSGWELFF
TGCGCCAGCAGTGATTCTGGCTGGGAGCTGTTTTTT
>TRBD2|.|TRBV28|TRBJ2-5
CASRTLRLAGAETQYF
TGTGCCAGCAGGACGCTTCGCCTAGCGGGAGCGGAGACCCAGTACTTC
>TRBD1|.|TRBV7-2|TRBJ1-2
CASSSNRGQGGYTF
TGTGCCAGCAGCTCAAACAGGGGGCAGGGTGGCTACACCTTC
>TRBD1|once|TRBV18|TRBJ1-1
CASSLNPGQSLNTEAFF
TGTGCCAGCTCACTAAATCCGGGACAGTCGTTGAACACTGAAGCTTTCTTT
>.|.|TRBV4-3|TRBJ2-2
CASSQGGWNTGELFF
TGCGCCAGCAGCCAAGGTGGCTGGAACACCGGGGAGCTGTTTTTT
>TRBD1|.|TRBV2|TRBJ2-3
CASSEQRTGGTDTQYF
TGTGCCAGCAGTGAACAAAGGACAGGGGGCACAGATACGCAGTATTTT
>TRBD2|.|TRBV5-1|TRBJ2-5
CASSEGGLETQYF
TGCGCCAGCAGCGAGGGAGGGCTAGAGACCCAGTACTTC
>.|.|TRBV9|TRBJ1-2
CASSDGEGNYGYTF
TGTGCCAGCAGCGATGGCGAGGGAAACTATGGCTACACCTTC
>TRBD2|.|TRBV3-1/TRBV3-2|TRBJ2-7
CASSQATGTRVGEQYF
TGTGCCAGCAGCCAAGCAACCGGGACTAGGGTGGGCGAGCAGTACTTC
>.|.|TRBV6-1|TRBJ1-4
CASSDLPRYATNEKLFF
TGTGCCAGCAGTGACTTGCCGAGATACGCAACTAATGAAAAACTGTTTTTT
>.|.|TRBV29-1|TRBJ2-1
CSAGLFSAEQFF
TGCAGCGCCGGACTTTTTTCTGCTGAGCAGTTCTTC
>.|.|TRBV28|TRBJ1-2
CASTPYGTRRGYTF
TGTGCCAGCACCCCATACGGGACCCGGCGTGGCTACACCTTC
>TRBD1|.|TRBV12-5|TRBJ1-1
CASGYTPGTGRRWTEAFF
TGTGCTAGTGGTTATACTCCCGGGACAGGGAGACGGTGGACTGAAGCTTTCTTT
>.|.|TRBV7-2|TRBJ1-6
CASSLERHPNSPLHF
TGTGCCAGCAGCTTAGAGCGACACCCGAATTCACCCCTCCACTTT
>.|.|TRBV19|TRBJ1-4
CASSSDGVNEKLFF
TGTGCCAGTAGTTCGGACGGTGTTAATGAAAAACTGTTTTTT
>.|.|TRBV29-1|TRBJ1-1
CSVEEGGGTEAFF
TGCAGCGTTGAAGAAGGTGGGGGGACCGAAGCTTTCTTT
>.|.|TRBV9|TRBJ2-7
CASSRDSSYEQYF
TGTGCCAGCAGCAGGGACTCCTCCTACGAGCAGTACTTC
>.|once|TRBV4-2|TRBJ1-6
CASSQESRESPLHF
TGTGCCAGCAGCCAAGAGAGCAGGGAATCACCCCTCCACTTT
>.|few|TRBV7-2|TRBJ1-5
CASSRVNQPQHF
TGTGCCAGCAGCCGAGTCAATCAGCCCCAGCATTTT
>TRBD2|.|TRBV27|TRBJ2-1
CASSLGLAGRNEQFF
TGTGCCAGCAGTTTGGGACTAGCGGGCCGCAATGAGCAGTTCTTC
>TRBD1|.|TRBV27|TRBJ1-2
CASSARGAYGYTF
TGTGCCAGCAGCGCCAGGGGGGCCTATGGCTACACCTTC
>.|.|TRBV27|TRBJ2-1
CASSLSLLHGEQFF
TGTGCCAGCAGTTTATCGCTTCTTCACGGTGAGCAGTTCTTC